These 26 T cell receptor beta chains were sequenced from one sample in a study of cytotoxic CD8 clonotypes in ibrutinib-treated CLL. This table comes from immunoSEQ multiplex PCR, and its TCRdb copy is limited to in-frame clones, with some not included. The sample lists approximately 100,000 clones, about 50% occurring once. The sample here was PBMCs, taken after 24 months of ibrutinib treatment. These receptors were taken from a human donor with chronic lymphocytic leukemia.

This clone was detected a few times. This chain uses TRBV5-1 with TRBJ2-7; no firm D call. The CDR3 covers 10 residues. CDR1 SGHRS and CDR2 YFSETQ come from the germline V gene. V dropped 5 bases and J dropped 1 base, with 1 base sitting between them. The CDR3 is CASRSYEQYF. The CDR3 DNA is TGCGCCAGCAGGTCCTACGAGCAGTACTTC.

This clone was detected a few times. The chain has TRBV28 and TRBJ1-2; a weak D match, TRBD1 (5 bases). This CDR3 contains 14 residues. The germline V gene encodes CDR1 MDHEN and CDR2 SYDVKM. V was shortened by 10 bases and J by 8 bases, with 23 bases between the two germline ends. The CDR3 DNA sequence: TGTGCCACCCACTTCGGGGACCCCTCGGGCGGCTACACCTTC. Its protein is CATHFGDPSGGYTF.

For the CDR3, the DNA is TGTGCCAGCAGTTTGACAGGGCCCCACGAGCAGTACTTC. It encodes CASSLTGPHEQYF. This chain uses TRBV2 with TRBJ2-7, with 7 bases that match TRBD1. Trimming at V came to 5 bases and at J to 5 bases, leaving 6 bases not matched to a gene. Germline-derived CDR1 and CDR2 are SNHLY and FYNNEI. The CDR3 runs to 13 residues.

This rearrangement joins TRBV7-3 to TRBJ2-1; a weak D match, TRBD1 (6 bases). Germline CDR1 SGHTA, CDR2 FQGTGA. The V gene lost 4 bases and the J gene lost 1 base, with 14 bases spanning the gap. This CDR3 has 16 residues. The DNA for the CDR3 is TGTGCCAGCAGCTCCTCCGGGACAAATTCCTACAATGAGCAGTTCTTC. This codes for CASSSSGTNSYNEQFF.

The DNA of the CDR3 is TGTGCCTGGAGTGTGGGAGCGGCCGATGGCTACACCTTC. It encodes CAWSVGAADGYTF. The chain couples TRBV30 to TRBJ1-2; no clear D gene. Trimming left V 0 bases short and J 6 bases short, with 11 bases between. CDR1 GTSNPN and CDR2 SVGIG come from the germline V gene (reference sequence). The CDR3 runs to 13 residues.

This clone was counted at least ten times. The chain has TRBV7-9 and TRBJ1-1, with D possibly TRBD1 on 5 matching bases. The germline gives CDR1 SEHNR, CDR2 FQNEAQ (reference sequence). CDR3 length: 13 amino acids. Trimming removed 1 base at V and 6 bases at J, with 9 bases between. This CDR3 reads CASSLGDGAEAFF. In nucleotides, the CDR3 is TGTGCCAGCAGCTTAGGGGACGGTGCTGAAGCTTTCTTT.

The genes are TRBV30 and TRBJ2-7; TRBD1 aligns across 10 bases. The CDR3 is 14 residues long. V lost 0 bases, J lost 5 bases, and 4 bases stayed unmatched. Germline V lookup: CDR1 GTSNPN, CDR2 SVGIG (reference sequence). The CDR3: CAWSVQGQGNEQYF. DNA for the CDR3: TGTGCCTGGAGTGTACAGGGACAGGGGAACGAGCAGTACTTC. Full variable domain (remainder filled in from reference TRBV30 and TRBJ2-7): SQTIHQWPATLVQPVGSPLSLECTVEGTSNPNLYWYRQAAGRGLQLLFYSVGIGQISSEVPQNLSASRPQDRQFILSSKKLLLSDSGFYLCAWSVQGQGNEQYFGPGTRLTVT.

The J gene is TRBJ2-7, the V gene TRBV2; D not resolved. CDR3 length equals 12 residues. The V end was cut by 2 bases, the J end by 12 bases, with 14 bases between. Germline lookup yields CDR1 SNHLY and CDR2 FYNNEI. Here the CDR3 reads CASSEMPRVPYF. CDR3 bases: TGTGCCAGCAGTGAAATGCCGCGAGTCCCGTACTTC.

This chain connects TRBV2 to TRBJ1-1, with a tentative D call TRBD1 (5 bases). The germline V gene has CDR1 SNHLY and CDR2 FYNNEI. V was shortened by 8 bases and J by 11 bases, with 18 bases between the two germline ends. CDR3 length: 12 amino acids. DNA of the CDR3: TGTGCCAGCCTCAGGGACGGTCGGAGCGCTTTCTTT. It encodes CASLRDGRSAFF.

The chain combines TRBV9 with TRBJ2-1; 14 bases fit TRBD2. This CDR3 is built from 16 residues. The V gene end was trimmed by 0 bases and the J gene end by 6 bases; junction bases not matched to a gene: 2. Germline lookup yields CDR1 SGDLS and CDR2 YYNGEE. The CDR3 reads CASSVGTSGGFNEQFF. CDR3 DNA sequence: TGTGCCAGCAGCGTAGGGACTAGCGGGGGGTTCAATGAGCAGTTCTTC.

This clone was counted between two and nine times. The chain has TRBV11-2 and TRBJ1-6, with D perhaps matching TRBD1 (5 bases). V shed 1 base and J shed 7 bases, with 11 bases lying between them. There are 15 residues in the CDR3. Germline V gives CDR1 SGHAT, CDR2 FQNNGV. The CDR3: CASSLVPGANSPLHF. The CDR3 DNA follows: TGTGCCAGCAGCTTAGTTCCCGGGGCCAATTCACCCCTCCACTTT.

V and J are TRBV4-1 and TRBJ1-4; D gene uncertain. V dropped 3 bases and J dropped 3 bases, with 11 bases sitting between them. The germline gives CDR1 MGHRA, CDR2 YSYEKL. The CDR3 sequence is 15 residues long. Here the CDR3 reads CASSQDLRPNEKLFF. The DNA for the CDR3 is TGCGCCAGCAGCCAGGACTTAAGACCTAATGAAAAACTGTTTTTT.

V usage is TRBV5-1 and J usage is TRBJ2-5; TRBD2 agrees at 8 bases. Germline trimming cut 1 base from V and 3 bases from J; bases unmatched to any gene: 8. Germline assignment: CDR1 SGHRS and CDR2 YFSETQ. This CDR3 spans 16 amino acids. DNA of the CDR3: TGCGCCAGCAGCTTGCTGGTATCGGGGGGGAAAGAGACCCAGTACTTC. Amino acids: CASSLLVSGGKETQYF.

As for this clone: The same CDR3 can be traced to other DNA sequences in this sample. The chain couples TRBV5-1 to TRBJ2-3; D not certain. V was shortened by 0 bases and J by 3 bases, with 8 bases between the two germline ends. This CDR3 region has 14 residues. CDR1 SGHRS and CDR2 YFSETQ come from the germline V gene. This CDR3 reads CASSLAGYTDTQYF. CDR3 bases: TGCGCCAGCAGCTTGGCCGGGTATACAGATACGCAGTATTTT.

The V and J genes are TRBV7-9 and TRBJ1-2; the D gene is possibly TRBD1 (5 bases). The germline V gene has CDR1 SEHNR and CDR2 FQNEAQ (reference sequence). The CDR3 runs 13 residues. V was pared by 1 base and J by 9 bases, with 12 bases between. The CDR3 protein is CASSLGTHGSYTF. The CDR3 bases are TGTGCCAGCAGCTTAGGGACACACGGAAGCTACACCTTC.

The chain recombines TRBV7-9 with TRBJ2-3; 9 nucleotides line up with TRBD1. Per the germline V gene, CDR1 is SEHNR and CDR2 is FQNEAQ (reference sequence). V shed 6 bases and J 0 bases; nucleotides not matched to a gene: 13. The CDR3 is 18 amino acids. CDR3 in amino acids: CASRLGQGRQFSTDTQYF. CDR3 DNA: TGTGCCAGCAGACTCGGACAGGGGCGTCAGTTTAGCACAGATACGCAGTATTTT.

CDR3 in amino acids: CSAGQGVPAFF. As DNA, the CDR3 is TGCAGCGCAGGACAGGGGGTTCCAGCTTTCTTT. The rearrangement joins TRBV29-1 to TRBJ1-1; 10 positions agree with TRBD1. V lost 7 bases, J lost 10 bases, and 6 bases stayed unmatched. This CDR3 is 11 amino acids long. In germline, CDR1 is SQVTM, CDR2 ANQGSEA. Using reference TRBV29-1 and TRBJ1-1 for the parts outside the CDR3, the full variable domain is SAVISQKPSRDICQRGTSLTIQCQVDSQVTMMFWYRQQPGQSLTLIATANQGSEATYESGFVIDKFPISRPNLTFSTLTVSNMSPEDSSIYLCSAGQGVPAFFGQGTRLTVV.

Only one count was recorded for this clone. V is TRBV7-2 and J is TRBJ2-3; D is undetermined. Per germline, CDR1 SGHTA and CDR2 FQGNSA. The germline V and J ends were trimmed by 5 bases and 1 base, with 7 bases remaining between them. CDR3 size: 13 residues. The CDR3, as DNA: TGTGCCAGCAGCAAACAGCGCACAGATACGCAGTATTTT. Translation gives CASSKQRTDTQYF.

The chain employs TRBV5-4 and TRBJ2-4, with D perhaps being TRBD1 or TRBD2 (6 bases each). Per germline, CDR1 SGHNT and CDR2 YYREEE (reference sequence). The ends were cut back, 3 bases at V and 3 bases at J, with 16 bases in the middle. This CDR3 has 16 amino acids. As DNA, the CDR3 is TGTGCCAGCAGCTCGGGGGCCAGGGGTGACAAAAACATTCAGTACTTC. As protein: CASSSGARGDKNIQYF. Full variable domain (outside the CDR3, taken from reference TRBV5-4 and TRBJ2-4): ETGVTQSPTHLIKTRGQQVTLRCSSQSGHNTVSWYQQALGQGPQFIFQYYREEENGRGNFPPRFSGLQFPNYSSELNVNALELDDSALYLCASSSGARGDKNIQYFGAGTRLSVL.

The rearrangement joins TRBV19 to TRBJ2-3, with a possible D match to TRBD2 (5 bases). CDR1 is LNHDA and CDR2 is SQIVND in the germline V gene (reference sequence). Trimming removed 4 bases from V and 13 bases from J, with 6 bases in between. The CDR3 covers 9 residues. CDR3 nucleotide sequence: TGTGCCAGTAGTAAGAGGGAGTATTTT. Amino acids: CASSKREYF.

This CDR3 is CASSYVSSSVAPLHF. As DNA, the CDR3 is TGTGCCAGCAGTTACGTCAGTTCCAGCGTGGCACCCCTCCACTTT. The gene calls are TRBV6-5 and TRBJ1-6; D call uncertain. The V and J ends lost 2 bases and 11 bases respectively, with 16 bases between them. CDR3 length: 15 amino acids. Per the germline V gene, CDR1 is MNHEY and CDR2 is SVGAGI.

This chain connects TRBV27 to TRBJ2-1; D possibly corresponds to TRBD2 (6 bases). Looked up from germline, CDR1 is MNHEY and CDR2 is SMNVEV (reference sequence). CDR3 length: 14 amino acids. The V gene lost 7 bases and the J gene lost 6 bases, with 16 bases spanning the gap. CDR3 nucleotides: TGTGCCAGCAAACAACGGGACTTCCCCAATGAGCAGTTCTTC. Protein product: CASKQRDFPNEQFF.

The chain has TRBV7-3 and TRBJ2-1, with 9 bases lining up with TRBD1. The length of the CDR3 is 14 residues. Germline V CDR1 and CDR2: SGHTA, FQGTGA. V lost 8 bases and J lost 5; bases outside the gene matches: 7. The CDR3 spells CASGTGLSNNEQFF. CDR3 DNA sequence: TGTGCCAGCGGGACAGGGCTGTCAAACAATGAGCAGTTCTTC.

The rearrangement joins TRBV7-2 to TRBJ2-7; possibly TRBD2 for D (7 bases). Looked up from germline, CDR1 is SGHTA and CDR2 is FQGNSA. Trimming took 3 bases from V and 0 from J, leaving 15 bases between them. The CDR3 covers 16 residues. This CDR3 is CASSLGWAGASYEQYF. The CDR3 DNA follows: TGTGCCAGCAGCTTGGGTTGGGCGGGGGCCTCCTACGAGCAGTACTTC.

This clone has at least ten counts. The rearrangement links TRBV9 to TRBJ1-5, with TRBD1 identical over 9 bases. The CDR3 extends over 15 amino acids. Germline loops: CDR1 SGDLS, CDR2 YYNGEE. With 4 bases clipped from V and 4 bases from J, the junction kept 6 bases outside the gene matches. The CDR3 bases are TGTGCCAGCAGCTCTACCGGGACAGGGAATCAGCCCCAGCATTTT. Its translation is CASSSTGTGNQPQHF.

The chain couples TRBV30 to TRBJ1-5, with TRBD1 matching over 7 bases. Germline lookup yields CDR1 GTSNPN and CDR2 SVGIG (reference sequence). Trimming at V came to 1 base and at J to 6 bases, leaving 9 bases not matched to a gene. This CDR3 contains 15 residues. In nucleotides, the CDR3 is TGTGCCTGGAGTGCCTTGACAGGGTCGGGTCAGCCCCAGCATTTT. It specifies CAWSALTGSGQPQHF. The whole variable domain, remainder taken from reference TRBV30 and TRBJ1-5, is SQTIHQWPATLVQPVGSPLSLECTVEGTSNPNLYWYRQAAGRGLQLLFYSVGIGQISSEVPQNLSASRPQDRQFILSSKKLLLSDSGFYLCAWSALTGSGQPQHFGDGTRLSIL.